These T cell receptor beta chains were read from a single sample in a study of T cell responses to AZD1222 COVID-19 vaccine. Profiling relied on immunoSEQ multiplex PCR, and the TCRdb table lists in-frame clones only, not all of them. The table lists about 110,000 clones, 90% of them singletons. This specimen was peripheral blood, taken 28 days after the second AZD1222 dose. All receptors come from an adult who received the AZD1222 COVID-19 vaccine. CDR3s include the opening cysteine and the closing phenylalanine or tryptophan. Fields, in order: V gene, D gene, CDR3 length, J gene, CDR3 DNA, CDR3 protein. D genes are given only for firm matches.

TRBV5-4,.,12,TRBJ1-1,TGTGCCAGCAATCTAGGGAACACTGAAGCTTTCTTT,CASNLGNTEAFF
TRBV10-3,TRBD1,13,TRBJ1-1,TGTGCCATCAGGGTTGACAGGGATACTGAAGCTTTCTTT,CAIRVDRDTEAFF
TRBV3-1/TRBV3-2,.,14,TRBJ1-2,TGTGCCAGCAGCCAACCCCAGGCAGCCTATGGCTACACCTTC,CASSQPQAAYGYTF
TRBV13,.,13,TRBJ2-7,TGTGCCAGCAGCCCCGAGGGTATTGGCGAGCAGTACTTC,CASSPEGIGEQYF
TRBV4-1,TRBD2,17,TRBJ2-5,TGCGCCAGCAGCCAGAGCCGGGGGGTTAGTCTACAAGAGACCCAGTACTTC,CASSQSRGVSLQETQYF
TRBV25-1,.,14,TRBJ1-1,TGTGCCAGCAGTGGGCGCAGAAGGAACACTGAAGCTTTCTTT,CASSGRRRNTEAFF
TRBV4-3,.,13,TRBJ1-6,TGCGCCAGCAGCCCCCAGGGGTTTTCACCCCTCCACTTT,CASSPQGFSPLHF
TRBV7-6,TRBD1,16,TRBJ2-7,TGTGCCAGCAGCTTAGCGGGACAGGGGGCTATAATCGAGCAGTACTTC,CASSLAGQGAIIEQYF
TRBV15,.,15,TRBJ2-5,TGTGCCACCAGCAGAGATTGGGGGCAGGGAGAGACCCAGTACTTC,CATSRDWGQGETQYF
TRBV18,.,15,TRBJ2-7,TGTGCCAGCTCACCATTAGAGGGTAGCTCCTACGAGCAGTACTTC,CASSPLEGSSYEQYF
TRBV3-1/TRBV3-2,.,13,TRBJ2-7,TGTGCCAGCGGAACGGAATACTCCTACGAGCAGTACTTC,CASGTEYSYEQYF
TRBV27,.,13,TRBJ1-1,TGTGCCAGCAGTCTACGTGAGGGTACTGAAGCTTTCTTT,CASSLREGTEAFF
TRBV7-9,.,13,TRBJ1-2,TGTGCCAGCAGCCCCGACGGGGTATATGGCTACACCTTC,CASSPDGVYGYTF
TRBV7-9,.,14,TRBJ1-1,TGTGCCACCCTAGGCGTTGGGAAGAACACTGAAGCTTTCTTT,CATLGVGKNTEAFF
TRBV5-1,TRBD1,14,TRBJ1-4,TGCGCCAGCAGCGCGACAGGGATTAATGAAAAACTGTTTTTT,CASSATGINEKLFF
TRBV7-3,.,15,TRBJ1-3,TGTGCCAGCAGCTTAACAGGTGGATCTGGAAACACCATATATTTT,CASSLTGGSGNTIYF
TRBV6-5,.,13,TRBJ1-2,TGTGCCAGCAGCGGACAGAGTAACTATGGCTACACCTTC,CASSGQSNYGYTF